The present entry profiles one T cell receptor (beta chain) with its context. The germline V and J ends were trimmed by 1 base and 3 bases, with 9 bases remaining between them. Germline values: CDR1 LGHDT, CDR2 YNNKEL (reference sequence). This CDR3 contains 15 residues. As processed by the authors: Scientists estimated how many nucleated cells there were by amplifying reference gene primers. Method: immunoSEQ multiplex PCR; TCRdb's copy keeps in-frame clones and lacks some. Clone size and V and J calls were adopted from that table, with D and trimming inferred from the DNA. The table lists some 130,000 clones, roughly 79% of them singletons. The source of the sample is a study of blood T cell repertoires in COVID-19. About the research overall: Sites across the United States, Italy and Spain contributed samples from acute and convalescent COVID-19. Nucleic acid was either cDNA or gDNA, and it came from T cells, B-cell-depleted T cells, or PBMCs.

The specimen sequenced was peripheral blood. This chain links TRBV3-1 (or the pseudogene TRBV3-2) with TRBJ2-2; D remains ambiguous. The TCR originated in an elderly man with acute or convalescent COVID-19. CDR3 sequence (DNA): TGTGCCAGCAGCCAAGTGGGCGCCGACACCGGGGAGCTGTTTTTT. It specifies CASSQVGADTGELFF.